Given below is one T cell receptor (beta chain) in context. These data come from a study of OX40 agonist ivuxolimab in advanced cancers. The ends were cut back, 0 bases at V and 5 bases at J, with 13 bases in the middle. There are 16 residues in the CDR3. Germline assignment: CDR1 LGHNA and CDR2 YSLEER. Some clones are missing from TCRdb's copy, which holds only in-frame ones; the method was immunoSEQ multiplex PCR. The sample holds some 65,000 clones, approximately 86% seen once. The source of this sequence is an adult with an advanced solid tumor such as melanoma, head and neck, liver or kidney cancer. This material consisted of CD4+ or CD8+ T cells sorted from blood, taken in a trial of the OX40 agonist ivuxolimab. V and J are TRBV4-3 and TRBJ2-2, with D perhaps TRBD1 (5 bases). Here the CDR3 reads CASSQDLTARTGELFF. The CDR3 DNA follows: TGCGCCAGCAGCCAAGATTTGACAGCGAGGACCGGGGAGCTGTTTTTT.